This T cell receptor beta chain emerged from a study of blood T cells in healthy people across ages. The CDR3 has 17 amino acids. A second roughly 6 to 11 cycle PCR used barcoded and J-beta primers. A template-switch adaptor that had 12 random nucleotides put a tag on each cDNA molecule. MiXCR was run by TCRdb on the 5' RACE reads, yielding one entry per CDR3 protein. The table lists more than 500,000 distinct CDR3 sequences, 27% of them singletons. Details on this clonotype: Its antigen remains unidentified.

Regarding the study as a whole: Donor CMV status was unknown, possibly confounding expanded clonotype changes. Researchers said unsorted PBMCs prevented a conclusive naive versus antigen-experienced comparison.

Material: blood. The source is a woman between 65 and 79 years old in good health. The chain links TRBV12-3 or TRBV12-4 to TRBJ2-7, with 14 bases fitting TRBD2. The J call may be faulty, since TRBJ2-1 better matches the DNA end. CDR3 coding DNA: TGTGCCAGCAGTTTCTTTGGACTAGCGGGGGGTGGGAATGAGCAGTTCTTC. This gives the protein CASSFFGLAGGGNEQFF.